Each of the 25 T cell receptor beta chains below was sequenced from the same sample in a study of blood T cell repertoires in COVID-19. The method was immunoSEQ multiplex PCR; TCRdb's version includes in-frame clones alone and lacks a portion of them. The table lists about 330,000 clones, about 87% of them singletons, with roughly a tenth in the top ten. Sequences were obtained from peripheral blood. The receptors shown here come from a man aged 30 to 39 with COVID-19, enrolled during active disease.

The sample holds one count of this clone. The genes are TRBV7-8 and TRBJ1-1; D ambiguous. CDR3 length equals 15 residues. Trimming stripped 2 bases from V and 9 bases from J, with 19 bases between. Germline CDR1 reads SGHVS; CDR2 reads FQNEAQ. The CDR3 DNA reads as TGTGCCAGCAGCTTATCCGATCAGGAGGTTGAACAAGCTTTCTTT. Protein product: CASSLSDQEVEQAFF.

V and J are TRBV11-3 and TRBJ2-1; D possibly corresponds to TRBD1 (6 bases). V was pared by 5 bases and J by 10 bases, with 15 bases between. CDR1 is SGHNT and CDR2 is YENEEA in the germline V gene. The CDR3 has 13 residues. CDR3 nucleotide sequence: TGTGCCAGCAGCCACAGGGCGGCGGGCGAGCAGTTCTTC. Its protein is CASSHRAAGEQFF.

The chain joins TRBV7-2 to TRBJ2-4, with 8 bases aligning to TRBD2. The CDR3 runs to 14 residues. The V gene end was trimmed by 5 bases and the J gene end by 6 bases; junction bases not matched to a gene: 6. CDR1 and CDR2 from the germline V gene are SGHTA and FQGNSA. The DNA of the CDR3 is TGTGCCAGCAGCACGGGACTAGGGGGAAACATTCAGTACTTC. Encoded protein: CASSTGLGGNIQYF.

This clone was seen more than once but under ten times. This sequence joins TRBV7-9 and TRBJ1-1; no definite D call. CDR3 length equals 14 residues. V lost 5 bases to trimming and J lost 5 bases, with 15 bases between them. CDR1 SEHNR and CDR2 FQNEAQ come from the germline V gene (reference sequence). The CDR3 region is CASSPAAGKTEAFF. The CDR3 nucleotides are TGTGCCAGCAGCCCCGCGGCGGGGAAAACTGAAGCTTTCTTT.

The rearrangement uses TRBV6-6 and TRBJ1-1; perhaps TRBD1 as D (6 bases). Trimming removed 6 bases at V and 1 base at J, with 15 bases between. This CDR3 has 15 amino acids. Germline V gene data show CDR1 as MNHNY and CDR2 as SVGAGI (reference sequence). CDR3 protein: CASSSILTGNTEAFF. CDR3 nucleotides: TGTGCCAGCAGCTCGATCTTGACAGGGAACACTGAAGCTTTCTTT.

The chain links TRBV20-1 to TRBJ2-1; D possibly corresponds to TRBD2 (5 bases). The V and J ends lost 3 bases and 0 bases respectively, with 12 bases between them. Germline CDR1 reads DFQATT; CDR2 reads SNEGSKA (reference sequence). This CDR3 comprises 15 residues. The CDR3: CSASRGKNSYNEQFF. In DNA, the CDR3 is TGCAGTGCTAGTAGAGGGAAAAACTCCTACAATGAGCAGTTCTTC.

The gene calls are TRBV24-1 and TRBJ2-5; 7 bases fit TRBD1. The V and J ends lost 4 bases and 1 base, in that order; junction bases with no gene match: 5. The CDR3 has 15 amino acids. Per germline, CDR1 KGHDR and CDR2 SFDVKD. CDR3 residues: CATSDIKGAQETQYF. CDR3 DNA sequence: TGTGCCACCAGTGACATCAAGGGGGCCCAAGAGACCCAGTACTTC.

This clone is a singleton in its sample. The gene calls are TRBV30 and TRBJ2-2, with D possibly being TRBD2 (7 bases). Germline V lookup: CDR1 GTSNPN, CDR2 SVGIG (reference sequence). The V and J ends lost 2 bases and 4 bases respectively, with 14 bases between them. The CDR3 spans 15 residues. As DNA, the CDR3 is TGTGCCTGGAGTAGGGGGAGGGCCAGCACCGGGGAGCTGTTTTTT. The encoded protein is CAWSRGRASTGELFF.

The chain joins TRBV25-1 to TRBJ1-1, with TRBD1 identical over 7 bases. After removal of 4 bases from V and 5 bases from J, the junction contained 4 bases not matched to a gene. This CDR3 is built from 13 residues. The germline V gene encodes CDR1 MGHDK and CDR2 SYGVNS. This CDR3 reads CASSGQGATEAFF. Written as DNA, the CDR3 is TGTGCCAGCAGTGGACAGGGTGCTACTGAAGCTTTCTTT.

This clone was counted only a few times. This chain links TRBV30 with TRBJ2-7; unclear D gene. Germline CDR1 reads GTSNPN; CDR2 reads SVGIG (reference sequence). The CDR3 is 13 amino acids. V lost 2 bases and J 6 bases, leaving 14 bases between the germline ends. This chain's CDR3 is CAWSLGSLGEQYF. In DNA, the CDR3 is TGTGCCTGGAGTCTCGGTAGCCTCGGCGAGCAGTACTTC.

The chain couples TRBV7-2 to TRBJ1-6; TRBD1 might be the D (5 bases). V was pared by 5 bases and J by 0 bases, with 17 bases between. This CDR3 contains 18 residues. Germline V gene data show CDR1 as SGHTA and CDR2 as FQGNSA. The CDR3 DNA sequence: TGTGCCAGCAGCCGTCCTTCAGGGTCAAGCTCCTATAATTCACCCCTCCACTTT. It yields the protein CASSRPSGSSSYNSPLHF.

This sequence joins TRBV5-4 and TRBJ2-1; 7 nucleotides agree with TRBD1. Germline V CDR1 and CDR2: SGHNT, YYREEE (reference sequence). CDR3 size: 16 residues. Trimming cost V 4 bases and J 0 bases; bases outside gene matches: 7. The CDR3: CASSDGTVYSYNEQFF. As DNA, the CDR3 is TGTGCCAGCAGCGATGGGACAGTTTACTCCTACAATGAGCAGTTCTTC.

The V and J genes are TRBV18 and TRBJ2-1; TRBD2 matches 8 bases. Germline V CDR1 and CDR2: KGHSH, LQKENI. The length of the CDR3 is 15 residues. J was trimmed by 4 bases and V by 1 base; bases with no gene match: 3. The CDR3 reads CASSPQRGTYNEQFF. CDR3 in DNA: TGTGCCAGCTCACCACAGCGGGGGACATACAATGAGCAGTTCTTC.

The genes are TRBV24-1 and TRBJ2-5; 10 bases agree with TRBD1. The length of the CDR3 is 15 residues. V gave up 3 bases and J gave up 2 bases; unmatched junction bases: 2. CDR1 and CDR2 from the germline V gene are KGHDR and SFDVKD. As DNA, the CDR3 is TGTGCCACCAGTGATGGGACAGGGGTGCAAGAGACCCAGTACTTC. This gives the protein CATSDGTGVQETQYF.

The chain couples TRBV9 to TRBJ2-5; 10 bases line up with TRBD1. Germline assignment: CDR1 SGDLS and CDR2 YYNGEE. With V trimmed by 0 bases and J by 0 bases, 2 bases remained unmatched. This CDR3 has 16 residues. CDR3 amino acids: CASSVEGQGYQETQYF. Here the CDR3 DNA reads TGTGCCAGCAGCGTAGAGGGACAGGGGTACCAAGAGACCCAGTACTTC. Using reference TRBV9 and TRBJ2-5 for the parts outside the CDR3, the full variable domain is DSGVTQTPKHLITATGQRVTLRCSPRSGDLSVYWYQQSLDQGLQFLIQYYNGEERAKGNILERFSAQQFPDLHSELNLSSLELGDSALYFCASSVEGQGYQETQYFGPGTRLLVL.

The rearrangement joins TRBV2 to TRBJ2-7; 9 bases align to TRBD2. This CDR3 spans 17 amino acids. Per the germline V gene, CDR1 is SNHLY and CDR2 is FYNNEI. J lost 4 bases, V lost 6 bases, and 16 bases had no gene match. CDR3 nucleotide sequence: TGTGCCAGCAGGGATCTCTATAGGGGACTAGCATCTTACGAGCAGTACTTC. The encoded protein is CASRDLYRGLASYEQYF. The full variable domain, rest sourced from reference TRBV2 and TRBJ2-7, is EPEVTQTPSHQVTQMGQEVILRCVPISNHLYFYWYRQILGQKVEFLVSFYNNEISEKSEIFDDQFSVERPDGSNFTLKIRSTKLEDSAMYFCASRDLYRGLASYEQYFGPGTRLTVT.

This clone is a singleton in its sample. CDR3 coding DNA: TGTGCCAGCAGCTACCTCGGTAGCTCTGGGGCCAACGTCCTGACTTTC. Translating it yields CASSYLGSSGANVLTF. The chain joins TRBV7-3 to TRBJ2-6; D is unclear. CDR1 and CDR2 from the germline V gene are SGHTA and FQGTGA. With 4 bases removed from V and 0 bases from J, the gap between germline ends came to 10 bases. The CDR3 sequence is 16 residues long.

The chain joins TRBV29-1 to TRBJ2-6; D remains unclear. In germline, CDR1 is SQVTM, CDR2 ANQGSEA. This CDR3 has 12 amino acids. V was cut by 5 bases and J by 11 bases, with 13 bases left in between. For the CDR3, the DNA is TGCAGCGTTCACCAGGCGTCCGACGTCCTGACTTTC. Translated, it gives CSVHQASDVLTF.

The J gene is TRBJ1-5, the V gene TRBV24-1; TRBD1 matches at 9 bases. The ends lost 8 bases at V and 4 bases at J; junction bases unmatched: 8. In germline, CDR1 is KGHDR, CDR2 SFDVKD. The CDR3 extends over 15 amino acids. In DNA form, the CDR3 reads TGTGCCACCAAGGGACAGGGATTACCTAATCAGCCCCAGCATTTT. It translates to CATKGQGLPNQPQHF.

This clone has a handful of counts. V gene TRBV5-1 combines with J gene TRBJ1-3; tentative D call: TRBD1 (6 bases). The CDR3 is 14 residues long. The V gene's germline CDR1 is SGHRS and CDR2 YFSETQ. Trimming left V 4 bases short and J 8 bases short, with 16 bases between. The CDR3 loop reads CASSPGQARDTIYF. CDR3 DNA sequence: TGCGCCAGCAGCCCGGGACAAGCAAGGGACACCATATATTTT.

The J gene is TRBJ2-1, the V gene TRBV27; 11 bases are a match to TRBD2. Germline trimming cut 4 bases from V and 10 bases from J; bases unmatched to any gene: 6. Germline V CDR1 and CDR2: MNHEY, SMNVEV (reference sequence). The CDR3 has 14 amino acids. This chain's CDR3 is CASSSTSGILEQFF. CDR3 DNA: TGTGCCAGCAGTTCGACTAGCGGGATCCTGGAGCAGTTCTTC.

The chain carries TRBV5-4 and TRBJ1-1; the match to TRBD1 covers 9 bases. From germline, CDR1 is SGHNT and CDR2 YYREEE (reference sequence). Losses at the gene ends were 0 bases for V and 4 bases for J; bases not matched to a gene: 4. CDR3 size: 15 residues. The CDR3 DNA follows: TGTGCCAGCAGCTTGGAGGGACAGGGAGGCACTGAAGCTTTCTTT. Amino acids: CASSLEGQGGTEAFF.

The chain uses TRBV28 and TRBJ2-5; D might be TRBD2 (6 bases). The CDR3 totals 15 residues. V gave up 2 bases and J gave up 5 bases, with 15 bases separating them. The germline gives CDR1 MDHEN, CDR2 SYDVKM. This chain's CDR3 is CASSLASPGRETQYF. The CDR3 nucleotides are TGTGCCAGCAGTTTAGCGTCCCCGGGGAGGGAGACCCAGTACTTC.

This clone appeared a few times. The genes are TRBV19 and TRBJ1-5; D gene ambiguous. Per germline, CDR1 LNHDA and CDR2 SQIVND (reference sequence). The CDR3 runs to 15 residues. The V and J ends lost 6 bases and 3 bases respectively, with 15 bases between them. The CDR3 region has the DNA TGTGCCAGTAGGACGGACGCGGGATACAATCAGCCCCAGCATTTT. Protein product: CASRTDAGYNQPQHF.

The gene calls are TRBV24-1 and TRBJ2-1, with 8 nucleotides matching TRBD2. V shed 3 bases and J 6 bases; nucleotides not matched to a gene: 9. CDR1 KGHDR and CDR2 SFDVKD come from the germline V gene. The CDR3 runs to 16 residues. CDR3 residues: CATSDPPSGRGNEQFF. Here the CDR3 DNA reads TGTGCCACCAGTGATCCCCCGAGCGGGAGAGGCAATGAGCAGTTCTTC.